Sequencing of this TCR beta chain was carried out in a study of shared clonotypes between healthy human individuals. Across the study: The donor pool was made up of two women and three men aged 18 to 49.

Study-level findings and limits: Rarefaction showed that sequencing of sorted subsets was incomplete (despite large depth).

About this clone itself: Its antigen remains unknown.

The protocol was immunoSEQ multiplex PCR, while the TCRdb copy is restricted to in-frame clones and leaves out a portion. Here the sample spans over 700,000 clones, roughly 72% being singletons. The CDR3 loop spans 15 amino acids. Unmatched junction bases numbered 11, after V lost 5 bases and J lost 7 bases. The germline V gene has CDR1 MDHEN and CDR2 SYDVKM. Sequencing was carried out using memory CD4+ T cells sorted from blood. Subset denoted: CD45RA-negative fraction. The TCR was taken from a woman aged 25 to 39 in good health. This chain connects TRBV28 to TRBJ1-2; 9 nucleotides agree with TRBD1. In DNA form, the CDR3 reads TGTGCCAGCAGTAGCAACAGGGGGCGCGGTAGTGGCTACACCTTC. It encodes CASSSNRGRGSGYTF.